This T cell receptor (beta chain) was retrieved from a study of blood T cell repertoires in COVID-19. Whole-study context: Italy, Spain and the United States were the sources of the convalescent and acute COVID-19 samples. From T cells, B-cell-depleted T cells, or PBMCs came the material, which was cDNA or gDNA.

Trimming removed 8 bases at V and 0 bases at J, with 7 bases between. This CDR3 has 13 residues. Germline V gives CDR1 MNHEY, CDR2 SVGAGI. Patients in Seattle were enrolled during active infection, then followed longitudinally. Assay: immunoSEQ multiplex PCR; the TCRdb copy retains only in-frame clones and omits some. Of roughly 410,000 clones listed, about 87% are singletons. Sequenced sample: peripheral blood. The sequence was collected from a woman aged 60-70 years with COVID-19, enrolled during active disease. The chain recombines TRBV6-5 with TRBJ1-4; D unresolved. CDR3 in amino acids: CASRTPTNEKLFF. The CDR3 region has the DNA TGTGCCAGCCGCACACCAACTAATGAAAAACTGTTTTTT.